This paragraph covers one T cell receptor (beta chain) sequence. It is unclear where the CDR3 begins or ends on the DNA, so no DNA is shown, and the CDR3 is as TCRdb lists it. This sample stems from a study of blood T cell repertoires in COVID-19. About the research overall: T cells, B-cell-depleted T cells, or PBMCs supplied cDNA or gDNA.

TCRdb keeps only in-frame clones here, not all; method: immunoSEQ multiplex PCR. The repertoire holds 300,000 to 350,000 clones, nearly 90% seen once, with 3.5% to 4.5% in the top ten. CDR1 and CDR2 from the germline V gene are SEHNR and FQNEAQ (reference sequence). The CDR3 is 14 amino acids long, termini counted. Source material: PBMCs or T cells enriched from blood (not recorded which). The sequence derives from a woman between 18 and 30 years old with acute COVID-19. The chain has TRBV7-9 and TRBJ2-2; TRBD2, the table's D call, lacks a check against the DNA. The CDR3 here is CASSVSPDPGSCFF.